The 4 T cell receptor beta chains presented below share a single source sample, sequenced in a study of blood T cell repertoires in COVID-19 (dated by TCRdb to the early 2020s). Libraries were made using the immunoSEQ multiplex PCR assay. TCRdb mirrors the immuneACCESS table, restricted to in-frame sequences. Some clones are absent from its copies; in checked studies, under half trace to an unresolved V gene, and the reason for the others is unknown. Across this sample there are 100,000 to 120,000 clones, with around 84% seen only once. Roughly 8.1% of the sample rests with the top ten. Sequencing was performed on peripheral blood. The receptors here all came from a woman in her 40s with acute or convalescent COVID-19.

The rearrangement links TRBV19 to TRBJ1-1, with D unclear. The CDR3 has 14 amino acids. With 6 bases removed from V and 1 base from J, the gap between germline ends came to 12 bases. Germline CDR1 LNHDA, CDR2 SQIVND (reference sequence). The chain's CDR3 is CASRAGLKNTEAFF. In DNA, the CDR3 is TGTGCCAGTAGGGCCGGACTGAAGAACACTGAAGCTTTCTTT.

This chain links TRBV7-9 with TRBJ1-2; TRBD1 aligns across 8 bases. The CDR3 consists of 13 residues. Trimming removed 7 bases from V and 4 bases from J; junction bases left unmatched: 5. Germline lookup yields CDR1 SEHNR and CDR2 FQNEAQ (reference sequence). CDR3 sequence: CASILTGAYGYTF. For the CDR3, the DNA is TGTGCCAGCATCCTGACAGGGGCCTATGGCTACACCTTC.

The rearrangement joins TRBV10-3 to TRBJ1-2; TRBD1 might be the D (6 bases). The CDR3 is 14 amino acids. V was pared by 6 bases and J by 3 bases, with 14 bases between. Germline V gene data show CDR1 as ENHRY and CDR2 as SYGVKD. CDR3 nucleotide sequence: TGTGCCATCAGCTCCCGGGACACCCACTATGGCTACACCTTC. This encodes CAISSRDTHYGYTF.

The chain has TRBV9 and TRBJ1-4; D is uncertain. V was trimmed by 2 bases and J by 3 bases, leaving 14 bases between them. The CDR3 runs 16 residues. The germline gives CDR1 SGDLS, CDR2 YYNGEE. CDR3 DNA: TGTGCCAGCAGCGTCGAGTACAGTTTCTCTAATGAAAAACTGTTTTTT. Translation: CASSVEYSFSNEKLFF.